The 10 T cell receptor beta chains presented below share a single source sample, sequenced in a study of regulatory T cells in long-lasting Graves disease. Time point meaning: persistent/refractory GD, antithyroid drugs over 5 years with positive TRAb. The TCR library was prepared using RNA isolated from PBMCs. In building TCR beta libraries, iRepertoire HTBI primers were used together with Arm-PCR of CDR3 regions. TCRdb ran MiXCR on the multiplex PCR reads and lists one entry per CDR3 protein. The data show 360,000 or so distinct CDR3 sequences, roughly 24% seen once. The specimen comprised peripheral blood mononuclear cells (PBMCs), sampled when the disease was refractory, from a patient treated with antithyroid drugs. The receptor set was obtained from a woman aged 40 to 55 with Graves disease.

This clonotype was picked up a small number of times. The chain uses TRBV6-2 or TRBV6-3 and TRBJ1-1, with D possibly matching TRBD1 (6 bases). V was trimmed by 2 bases and J by 0 bases, leaving 13 bases between them. Germline lookup yields CDR1 MNHEY and CDR2 SVGEGT. The CDR3 consists of 16 residues. CDR3: CASSYNPDRLNTEAFF. CDR3 DNA: TGTGCCAGCAGTTACAACCCGGACAGACTGAACACTGAAGCTTTCTTT.

On this clonotype itself: This may be a read error, as it is one base from a much larger clone. The chain is built from TRBV12-3 or TRBV12-4 and TRBJ1-1; no definite D call. The CDR3 runs 15 residues. The CDR3: CAGSLNPPWNTEAFF. In DNA form, the CDR3 reads TGTGCCGGCAGTTTGAATCCCCCCTGGAACACTGAAGCTTTCTTT.

This clonotype was recorded at least ten times. The V and J genes are TRBV28 and TRBJ2-5; D is possibly TRBD1 (6 bases). Per the germline V gene, CDR1 is MDHEN and CDR2 is SYDVKM. This CDR3 comprises 15 residues. CDR3 nucleotide sequence: TGTGCAACTCTTCACCCGCGGCAGGGGAAAGAGACCCAGTACTTC. Encoded protein: CATLHPRQGKETQYF.

This clonotype has a count of ten or more. The chain joins TRBV7-8 to TRBJ2-7; 11 bases are a match to TRBD2. From germline, CDR1 is SGHVS and CDR2 FQNEAQ. This CDR3 contains 17 residues. Trimming removed 2 bases from V and 4 bases from J; junction bases left unmatched: 10. The CDR3 sequence is CASSLFVLAGEGYEQYF. The CDR3 bases are TGTGCCAGCAGCTTATTCGTACTAGCGGGAGAGGGGTACGAGCAGTACTTC.

This clonotype was seen a handful of times. CDR3 nucleotides: TGTGCCAGCAGCTCAATGTACAGGGAGCGGAGCTACGAGCAGTACTTC. Amino acids: CASSSMYRERSYEQYF. The chain has TRBV7-9 and TRBJ2-7, with D perhaps matching TRBD1 (6 bases). Per germline, CDR1 SEHNR and CDR2 FQNEAQ (reference sequence). The CDR3 is 16 amino acids. Trimming left V 4 bases short and J 3 bases short, with 19 bases between.

About this clonotype itself: Just one base apart from a much larger clone, this may be a read error. The chain employs TRBV28 and TRBJ2-6, with D hard to call. Trimming cost V 7 bases and J 2 bases, with 15 bases left between them. In germline, CDR1 is MDHEN, CDR2 SYDVKM. This CDR3 spans 16 amino acids. The CDR3 bases are TGTGCCAGCACTCCCGCCGGACGCCCTGGGGCCAACGTCCTGACTTTC. Translating gives CASTPAGRPGANVLTF. The variable domain in full, completed from reference TRBV28 and TRBJ2-6, reads DVKVTQSSRYLVKRTGEKVFLECVQDMDHENMFWYRQDPGLGLRLIYFSYDVKMKEKGDIPEGYSVSREKKERFSLILESASTNQTSMYLCASTPAGRPGANVLTFGAGSRLTVL.

This clonotype was seen many times. The J gene is TRBJ1-5, the V gene TRBV12-3 or TRBV12-4, with 7 bases aligning to TRBD1. Germline trimming cut 6 bases from V and 9 bases from J; bases unmatched to any gene: 11. The CDR3 runs to 14 residues. The CDR3 reads CASSLNRDSLPQHF. In DNA, the CDR3 is TGTGCCAGCAGCCTAAACCGGGACAGCTTGCCCCAGCATTTT.

This clonotype was detected ten times or more. The chain recombines TRBV28 with TRBJ1-5; TRBD1 agrees at 8 bases. V was pared by 10 bases and J by 3 bases, with 5 bases of the junction left unmatched. This CDR3 contains 13 residues. Germline-derived CDR1 and CDR2 are MDHEN and SYDVKM. Written as DNA, the CDR3 is TGTGCCACCAGGACAGGGATCAATCAGCCCCAGCATTTT. As protein: CATRTGINQPQHF.

In the case of this clonotype: The junction and the germline gene differ at one end; a read error may be behind it. The chain uses TRBV12-3 or TRBV12-4 and TRBJ2-7, with D perhaps TRBD1 (6 bases). The CDR3 runs 13 residues. The CDR3 DNA sequence: TGTGCCAGCAGTTTGACAGGACTCTACGGGCAGTACTTC. This gives the protein CASSLTGLYGQYF.

V is TRBV11-2 and J is TRBJ2-3; 13 positions agree with TRBD2. Germline trimming cut 3 bases from V and 7 bases from J; bases unmatched to any gene: 4. CDR1 and CDR2 from the germline V gene are SGHAT and FQNNGV. This CDR3 has 15 amino acids. For the CDR3, the DNA is TGTGCCAGCAGCTTGGGGACTAGCGGGAAATATACGCAGTATTTT. This codes for CASSLGTSGKYTQYF.